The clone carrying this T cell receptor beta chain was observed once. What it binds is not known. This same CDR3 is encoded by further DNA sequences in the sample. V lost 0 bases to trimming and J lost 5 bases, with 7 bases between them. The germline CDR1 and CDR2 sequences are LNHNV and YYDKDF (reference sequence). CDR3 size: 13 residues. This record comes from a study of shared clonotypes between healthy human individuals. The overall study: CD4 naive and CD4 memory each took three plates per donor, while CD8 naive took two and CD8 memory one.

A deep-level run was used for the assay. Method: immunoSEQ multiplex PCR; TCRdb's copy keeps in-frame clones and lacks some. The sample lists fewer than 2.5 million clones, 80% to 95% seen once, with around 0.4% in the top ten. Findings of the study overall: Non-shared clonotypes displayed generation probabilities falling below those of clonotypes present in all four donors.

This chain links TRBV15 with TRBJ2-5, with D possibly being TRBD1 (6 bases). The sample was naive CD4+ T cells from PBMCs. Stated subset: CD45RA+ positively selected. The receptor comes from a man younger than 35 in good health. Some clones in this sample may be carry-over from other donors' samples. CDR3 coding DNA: TGTGCCACCAGCAGAGATCAGGGGGAGACCCAGTACTTC. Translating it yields CATSRDQGETQYF.